This T cell receptor (beta chain) stems from a study of T cell responses to AZD1222 COVID-19 vaccine. General study points: Recipients of two AZD1222 doses showed rising Spike-specific TCR breadth and depth. Regions 160-218 and 743-854 dominated among vaccine-associated CD4 TCRs spanning spike.

This clone was observed once. Its antigen is unknown. Profiling relied on immunoSEQ multiplex PCR, and the TCRdb table lists in-frame clones only, not all of them. This table has 70,000 to 95,000 clones, 88% appearing once. The sequencing here drew on peripheral blood, taken 28 days after the second AZD1222 dose. This clonotype was obtained from an adult who received the AZD1222 COVID-19 vaccine.

DNA for the CDR3: TGTGCCAGCTCCCTAGCGGGAAAGCACAATGAGCAGTTCTTC. This encodes CASSLAGKHNEQFF. The rearrangement uses TRBV6-5 and TRBJ2-1; TRBD2 matches 9 bases. Germline trimming cut 8 bases from V and 5 bases from J; bases unmatched to any gene: 7. The CDR3 is 14 residues long. Germline CDR1 is MNHEY and CDR2 is SVGAGI.